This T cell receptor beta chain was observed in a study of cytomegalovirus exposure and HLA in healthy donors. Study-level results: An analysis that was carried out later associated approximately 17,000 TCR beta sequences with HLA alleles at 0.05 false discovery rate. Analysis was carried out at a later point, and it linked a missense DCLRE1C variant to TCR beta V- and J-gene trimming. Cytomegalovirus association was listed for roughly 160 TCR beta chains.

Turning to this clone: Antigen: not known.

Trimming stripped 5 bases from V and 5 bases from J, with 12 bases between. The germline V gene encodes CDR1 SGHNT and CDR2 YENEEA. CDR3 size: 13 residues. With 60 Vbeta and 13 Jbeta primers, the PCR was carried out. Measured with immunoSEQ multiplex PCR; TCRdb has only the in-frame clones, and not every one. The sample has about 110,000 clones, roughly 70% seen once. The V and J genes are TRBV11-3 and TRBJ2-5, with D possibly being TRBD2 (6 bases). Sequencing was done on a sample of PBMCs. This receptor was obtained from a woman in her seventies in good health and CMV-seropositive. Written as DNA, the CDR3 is TGTGCCAGCAGCCTGTCGGGGGTGGAGACCCAGTACTTC. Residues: CASSLSGVETQYF. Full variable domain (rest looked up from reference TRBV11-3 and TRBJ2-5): EAGVVQSPRYKIIEKKQPVAFWCNPISGHNTLYWYLQNLGQGPELLIRYENEEAVDDSQLPKDRFSAERLKGVDSTLKIQPAELGDSAVYLCASSLSGVETQYFGPGTRLLVL.